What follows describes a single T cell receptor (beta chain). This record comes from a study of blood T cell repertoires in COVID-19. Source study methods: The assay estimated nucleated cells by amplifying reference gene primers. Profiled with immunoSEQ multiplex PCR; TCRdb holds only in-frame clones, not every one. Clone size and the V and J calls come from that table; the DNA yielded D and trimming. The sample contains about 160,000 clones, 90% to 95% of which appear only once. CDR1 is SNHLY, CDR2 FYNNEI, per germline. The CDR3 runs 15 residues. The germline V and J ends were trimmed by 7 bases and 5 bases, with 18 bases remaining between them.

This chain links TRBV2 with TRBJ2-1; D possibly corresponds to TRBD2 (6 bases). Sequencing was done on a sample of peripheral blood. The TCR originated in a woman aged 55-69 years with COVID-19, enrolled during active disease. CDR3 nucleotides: TGTGCCAGCACCGGAGGGGAGAGGGGCCACAATGAGCAGTTCTTC. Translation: CASTGGERGHNEQFF.